A single sample gave rise to the 26 T cell receptor beta chains below, sequenced in a study of T cells in Graves' hyperthyroidism and ophthalmopathy. Amplification of TCR beta CDR3 regions was performed using RNA transcripts as template. Initially, a first-round RT-PCR of the TCR CDR3 employed the HTBI primer set. MiXCR, applied by TCRdb to the multiplex PCR reads, yields one record per CDR3 protein. The sample has fewer than 450,000 distinct CDR3 sequences, 13% to 15% seen once. Sequencing was done on a sample of blood. These receptors were collected from a woman between 55 and 75 years old with Graves' ophthalmopathy.

This clonotype was seen a handful of times. The rearrangement joins TRBV12-3 or TRBV12-4 to TRBJ1-2; D possibly corresponds to TRBD1 (5 bases). Trimming took off 6 bases at V and 9 bases at J, with 17 bases between the two ends. The CDR3 length is 13 residues. The CDR3 nucleotides read TGTGCCAGCAGACGGGACGGCCAGCTGAGCTACACCTTC. The encoded protein is CASRRDGQLSYTF.

The V and J genes are TRBV9 and TRBJ2-1; the match to TRBD2 covers 10 bases. CDR3 size: 15 residues. With V trimmed by 2 bases and J by 9 bases, 8 bases remained unmatched. The germline gives CDR1 SGDLS, CDR2 YYNGEE. Here the CDR3 DNA reads TGTGCCAGCAGCGTCGGGACTAGCGTTTTCGGTGAGCAGTTCTTC. Translation: CASSVGTSVFGEQFF.

The sample holds a few counts of this clonotype. This chain joins TRBV5-1 and TRBJ1-4; 7 bases line up with TRBD1. V was clipped by 4 bases and J by 8 bases; unmatched bases: 8. CDR3 length: 14 amino acids. In germline, CDR1 is SGHRS, CDR2 YFSETQ. The DNA of the CDR3 is TGCGCCAGCAGCCACACAGGGGACCGGGAAAAACTGTTTTTT. It codes for CASSHTGDREKLFF.

This clonotype has a handful of counts. The CDR3 here is CSVEVPGQGAYIEAFF. The DNA for the CDR3 is TGCAGCGTTGAAGTCCCCGGACAGGGTGCGTATATAGAAGCTTTCTTT. The rearrangement uses TRBV29-1 and TRBJ1-1; 8 positions agree with TRBD1. V lost 1 base and J lost 8; bases outside the gene matches: 15. CDR3 length: 16 residues. Germline V gene sequence: CDR1 SQVTM, CDR2 ANQGSEA. The variable domain in full, completed from reference TRBV29-1 and TRBJ1-1, reads SAVISQKPSRDICQRGTSLTIQCQVDSQVTMMFWYRQQPGQSLTLIATANQGSEATYESGFVIDKFPISRPNLTFSTLTVSNMSPEDSSIYLCSVEVPGQGAYIEAFFGQGTRLTVV.

This clonotype was counted between two and nine times. The CDR3: CASSQGVLAGSGEQFF. The CDR3 coding sequence is TGTGCCAGCAGCCAAGGTGTACTAGCGGGGAGCGGGGAGCAGTTCTTC. J is TRBJ2-1 and V is TRBV7-9; 10 bases align to TRBD2. V gave up 5 bases and J gave up 10 bases; unmatched junction bases: 14. The CDR3 spans 16 residues. The germline V gene encodes CDR1 SEHNR and CDR2 FQNEAQ (reference sequence).

This clonotype was seen only once. The chain combines TRBV4-2 with TRBJ2-7; 8 nucleotides match TRBD2. CDR1 LGHNA and CDR2 YNFKEQ come from the germline V gene. The ends lost 0 bases at V and 6 bases at J; junction bases unmatched: 4. The CDR3 is 14 amino acids. The DNA of the CDR3 is TGTGCCAGCAGCCAAGAGTTAGCGGGACGCGAGCAGTACTTC. Protein sequence: CASSQELAGREQYF.

The chain couples TRBV5-1 to TRBJ2-7, with D possibly being TRBD2 (7 bases). CDR1 is SGHRS, CDR2 YFSETQ, per germline. The length of the CDR3 is 15 residues. V shed 0 bases and J shed 5 bases, with 15 bases lying between them. The CDR3 DNA reads as TGCGCCAGCAGCTTGGGCGGTTTAGGGGGGGACGAGCAGTACTTC. Amino acids: CASSLGGLGGDEQYF.

This clonotype was observed a few times. The chain recombines TRBV9 with TRBJ1-1, with unresolved D. The ends were cut back, 1 base at V and 3 bases at J, with 7 bases in the middle. The CDR3 sequence is 13 residues long. Germline-derived CDR1 and CDR2 are SGDLS and YYNGEE. In DNA form, the CDR3 reads TGTGCCAGCAGCGTACAGGCGTACACTGAAGCTTTCTTT. This encodes CASSVQAYTEAFF.

This clonotype was observed a few times. This sequence joins TRBV5-1 and TRBJ2-7; 11 bases match TRBD1. This CDR3 contains 17 residues. CDR1 and CDR2 (germline): SGHRS, YFSETQ. V lost 3 bases to trimming and J lost 7 bases; unmatched junction nucleotides: 15. The CDR3 nucleotides read TGCGCCAGCAGCTACTCAGGCCTCGGACAGGGGGCGGGGGAGCAGTACTTC. Protein product: CASSYSGLGQGAGEQYF.

This clonotype was seen many times. The chain links TRBV5-6 to TRBJ1-3; 8 bases map to TRBD1. The length of the CDR3 is 15 residues. V trimming: 4 bases; J trimming: 4 bases; junction bases outside the gene matches: 7. Germline CDR1 SGHDT, CDR2 YYEEEE. CDR3 nucleotide sequence: TGTGCCAGCAGCCTGGACAGGGTCGCCGGAAACACCATATATTTT. Protein: CASSLDRVAGNTIYF.

This clonotype came up many times. A read error is possible here, since a much larger clone lies one base away. The chain employs TRBV6-1 and TRBJ2-3, with 11 bases fitting TRBD2. The CDR3 is 15 amino acids. V lost 2 bases to trimming and J lost 4 bases; unmatched junction nucleotides: 2. Germline CDR1 and CDR2: MNHNS and SASEGT. The DNA for the CDR3 is TGTGCCAGCAGTGAACTAGCGGGAGGCTCAGATACGCAGTATTTT. It yields the protein CASSELAGGSDTQYF.

This clonotype was counted ten times or more. This CDR3 reads CASSPRQGVETQYF. Here the CDR3 DNA reads TGTGCCAGCTCACCACGACAGGGGGTGGAGACCCAGTACTTC. This chain uses TRBV18 with TRBJ2-5; 9 nucleotides agree with TRBD1. Germline V CDR1 and CDR2: KGHSH, LQKENI. This CDR3 spans 14 amino acids. The J segment lost 5 bases and the V segment lost 1 base, leaving 2 bases of the junction unmatched. Full variable domain (rest looked up from reference TRBV18 and TRBJ2-5): NAGVMQNPRHLVRRRGQEARLRCSPMKGHSHVYWYRQLPEEGLKFMVYLQKENIIDESGMPKERFSAEFPKEGPSILRIQQVVRGDSAAYFCASSPRQGVETQYFGPGTRLLVL.

The rearrangement joins TRBV19 to TRBJ2-6; 8 nucleotides line up with TRBD1. V was pared by 4 bases and J by 4 bases, with 3 bases of the junction left unmatched. Germline CDR1 and CDR2: LNHDA and SQIVND (reference sequence). CDR3 length equals 15 residues. The CDR3 here is CASSTGGIGANVLTF. In DNA, the CDR3 is TGTGCCAGTAGTACAGGGGGCATCGGGGCCAACGTCCTGACTTTC.

The rearrangement joins TRBV20-1 to TRBJ2-5; D might be TRBD1 (5 bases). Germline assignment: CDR1 DFQATT and CDR2 SNEGSKA (reference sequence). With 3 bases removed from V and 5 bases from J, the gap between germline ends came to 16 bases. CDR3 length equals 14 residues. The CDR3 nucleotides read TGCAGTGCTAGTCGCCAGGGTAGGGCCGAGACCCAGTACTTC. Translated: CSASRQGRAETQYF.

This clonotype was seen ten or more times. The chain combines TRBV20-1 with TRBJ2-3; D not certain. Trimming removed 0 bases from V and 2 bases from J, with 12 bases in between. Germline assignment: CDR1 DFQATT and CDR2 SNEGSKA (reference sequence). CDR3 length: 15 amino acids. The CDR3 here is CSARDWGGYTDTQYF. In DNA form, the CDR3 reads TGCAGTGCTAGAGATTGGGGTGGGTACACAGATACGCAGTATTTT.

The rearrangement uses TRBV6-1 and TRBJ1-1, with D unclear. Germline V gene data show CDR1 as MNHNS and CDR2 as SASEGT. Trimming removed 5 bases at V and 6 bases at J, with 16 bases between. CDR3 length: 14 residues. CDR3 amino acids: CASSFPPPGAEAFF. The CDR3 DNA is TGTGCCAGCAGTTTCCCCCCCCCGGGAGCTGAAGCTTTCTTT.

In regard to this clonotype: The CDR3 end shows no conserved phenylalanine or tryptophan, and so a read error is likely. The chain joins TRBV10-3 to TRBJ2-3; 8 bases map to TRBD1. This CDR3 has 14 amino acids. Germline V lookup: CDR1 ENHRY, CDR2 SYGVKD. V shed 6 bases and J 1 base; nucleotides not matched to a gene: 3. The CDR3 here is CAIRTGEGTDTQYS. The DNA of the CDR3 is TGTGCCATCAGGACAGGGGAGGGCACAGATACGCAGTATTCT.

This clonotype appeared a single time. The chain joins TRBV5-1 to TRBJ1-1; D is possibly TRBD1 (5 bases). Deletions cut 4 bases from V and 3 bases from J, with 13 bases between. The CDR3 is made up of 14 amino acids. Per the germline V gene, CDR1 is SGHRS and CDR2 is YFSETQ. The CDR3 loop is CASSGAGGYTEAFF. DNA of the CDR3: TGCGCCAGCAGCGGGGCCGGGGGGTACACTGAAGCTTTCTTT. Looking up the rest from reference TRBV5-1 and TRBJ1-1 gives the full variable domain: KAGVTQTPRYLIKTRGQQVTLSCSPISGHRSVSWYQQTPGQGLQFLFEYFSETQRNKGNFPGRFSGRQFSNSRSEMNVSTLELGDSALYLCASSGAGGYTEAFFGQGTRLTVV.

There are many counts of this clonotype. The J gene is TRBJ1-5, the V gene TRBV28, with D possibly TRBD1 on 5 matching bases. In germline, CDR1 is MDHEN, CDR2 SYDVKM. Trimming took 3 bases from V and 0 from J, leaving 15 bases between them. The CDR3 runs 17 residues. DNA for the CDR3: TGTGCCAGCAGTTTTCTGACAGCCTTTTATAGCAATCAGCCCCAGCATTTT. Translation: CASSFLTAFYSNQPQHF. Variable domain in full (rest from reference TRBV28 and TRBJ1-5): DVKVTQSSRYLVKRTGEKVFLECVQDMDHENMFWYRQDPGLGLRLIYFSYDVKMKEKGDIPEGYSVSREKKERFSLILESASTNQTSMYLCASSFLTAFYSNQPQHFGDGTRLSIL.

The chain recombines TRBV7-9 with TRBJ2-7, with TRBD1 matching over 8 bases. The germline gives CDR1 SEHNR, CDR2 FQNEAQ (reference sequence). This CDR3 region has 15 residues. V shed 2 bases and J 5 bases; nucleotides not matched to a gene: 8. Here the CDR3 reads CASSLQVTGVHEQYF. In DNA, the CDR3 is TGTGCCAGCAGCTTACAAGTGACAGGGGTCCACGAGCAGTACTTC.

This clonotype has more than one count but fewer than ten. The chain uses TRBV27 and TRBJ2-5; D call uncertain. CDR3 length equals 14 residues. From germline, CDR1 is MNHEY and CDR2 SMNVEV (reference sequence). V lost 2 bases and J 4 bases, leaving 11 bases between the germline ends. The CDR3 nucleotides read TGTGCCAGCAGTTTAAGCATAGCCGGAGAGACCCAGTACTTC. This codes for CASSLSIAGETQYF.

This clonotype was seen a handful of times. The chain combines TRBV19 with TRBJ1-1; D is unresolved. Between the trimmed V and J ends, which lost 6 bases and 0 bases, there was a span of 20 bases. Germline V gene lookup returns CDR1 LNHDA and CDR2 SQIVND (reference sequence). This CDR3 is built from 17 residues. The CDR3: CASSFLVKTDMNTEAFF. The CDR3 region has the DNA TGTGCCAGTAGCTTTCTGGTGAAAACAGATATGAACACTGAAGCTTTCTTT. Using reference TRBV19 and TRBJ1-1 for the parts outside the CDR3, the full variable domain is DGGITQSPKYLFRKEGQNVTLSCEQNLNHDAMYWYRQDPGQGLRLIYYSQIVNDFQKGDIAEGYSVSREKKESFPLTVTSAQKNPTAFYLCASSFLVKTDMNTEAFFGQGTRLTVV.

This clonotype came up a few times. V and J are TRBV15 and TRBJ2-1, with D hard to call. V dropped 2 bases and J dropped 3 bases, with 8 bases sitting between them. Germline V gene data show CDR1 as LNHNV and CDR2 as YYDKDF (reference sequence). The CDR3 has 14 residues. The CDR3 here is CATSRSRDYNEQFF. In DNA, the CDR3 is TGTGCCACCAGCAGATCTAGGGACTACAATGAGCAGTTCTTC.

This chain links TRBV9 with TRBJ1-6; no clear D gene. Germline loops: CDR1 SGDLS, CDR2 YYNGEE. Between the trimmed V and J ends, which lost 4 bases and 0 bases, there was a span of 14 bases. The CDR3 loop spans 17 amino acids. The DNA for the CDR3 is TGTGCCAGCAGCCCCCCGGGCGGGAGCTCCTATAATTCACCCCTCCACTTT. It is translated as CASSPPGGSSYNSPLHF.

This clonotype showed up just a few times. The chain links TRBV27 to TRBJ1-5, with 8 bases identical to TRBD1. This CDR3 is built from 15 residues. CDR1 is MNHEY and CDR2 is SMNVEV in the germline V gene (reference sequence). The V and J ends lost 7 bases and 4 bases, in that order; junction bases with no gene match: 9. CDR3: CASKGQGSGNQPQHF. The CDR3 DNA follows: TGTGCCAGCAAAGGACAGGGATCGGGGAATCAGCCCCAGCATTTT.

Worth noting for this clonotype: A read error may be the cause here, since a much bigger clone is one base away. The chain uses TRBV28 and TRBJ2-5; 9 nucleotides match TRBD1. Per germline, CDR1 MDHEN and CDR2 SYDVKM. CDR3 length: 14 amino acids. The V and J ends lost 4 bases and 9 bases, in that order; junction bases with no gene match: 9. This chain's CDR3 is CASSSGQGRQAQYF. CDR3 nucleotide sequence: TGTGCCAGCAGTTCAGGACAGGGGAGGCAGGCCCAGTACTTC.